A single sample gave rise to the 28 T cell receptor beta chains below, sequenced in a study of blood T cell repertoires in COVID-19. Some clones are missing from TCRdb's copy, which holds only in-frame ones; the method was immunoSEQ multiplex PCR. Of approximately 210,000 clones listed, 70% to 90% are singletons. The sample consisted of PBMCs or T cells enriched from blood (not recorded which). The receptors here all came from a man younger than 40 with acute COVID-19.

The table lists this clone with a few counts. The chain recombines TRBV5-1 with TRBJ1-3, with TRBD1 matching over 7 bases. J was trimmed by 0 bases and V by 4 bases; bases with no gene match: 7. In germline, CDR1 is SGHRS, CDR2 YFSETQ. This CDR3 spans 16 amino acids. The CDR3 is CASSRDSLSSGNTIYF. The DNA of the CDR3 is TGCGCCAGCAGCCGGGACAGTTTGAGCTCTGGAAACACCATATATTTT. The full variable domain, with the rest looked up from reference TRBV5-1 and TRBJ1-3, is KAGVTQTPRYLIKTRGQQVTLSCSPISGHRSVSWYQQTPGQGLQFLFEYFSETQRNKGNFPGRFSGRQFSNSRSEMNVSTLELGDSALYLCASSRDSLSSGNTIYFGEGSWLTVV.

J is TRBJ2-2 and V is TRBV9, with 10 positions matching TRBD1. V was clipped by 4 bases and J by 4 bases; unmatched bases: 7. Germline V gene sequence: CDR1 SGDLS, CDR2 YYNGEE. The CDR3 contains 16 residues. As DNA, the CDR3 is TGTGCCAGCAGCCCCCGTGGGGACAGGGGCACCGGGGAGCTGTTTTTT. This sequence encodes CASSPRGDRGTGELFF.

This chain links TRBV29-1 with TRBJ1-2; the D gene is possibly TRBD1 (6 bases). Germline lookup yields CDR1 SQVTM and CDR2 ANQGSEA. The V end lost 6 bases, the J end lost 8 bases, and 19 bases lay between the germline ends. This CDR3 has 13 residues. The CDR3 loop reads CSVQGLDGWGYTF. As DNA, the CDR3 is TGCAGCGTCCAGGGGCTCGACGGATGGGGCTACACCTTC.

This clone was recorded only once. The J gene is TRBJ1-2, the V gene TRBV5-4; a weak D match, TRBD1 (6 bases). The V and J ends lost 0 bases and 4 bases respectively, with 13 bases between them. The CDR3 is 15 residues long. Per germline, CDR1 SGHNT and CDR2 YYREEE (reference sequence). CDR3 in DNA: TGTGCCAGCAGCTTGGCGGGCAGGGGAGCCTATGGCTACACCTTC. It specifies CASSLAGRGAYGYTF.

Concerning this clone: A read error is likely, as this CDR3 ends without the conserved phenylalanine or tryptophan. It is unclear where the CDR3 begins or ends on the DNA, so no DNA is shown, and the CDR3 is as TCRdb lists it. The chain is built from TRBV6-1 and TRBJ1-1; TRBD1, the table's D call, was not compared with the DNA. CDR1 and CDR2 from the germline V gene are MNHNS and SASEGT. With termini counted, the CDR3 has 11 amino acids. The CDR3 sequence: CASSEIGTGKI.

The V and J genes are TRBV4-1 and TRBJ2-5; D gene ambiguous. CDR1 is MGHRA and CDR2 is YSYEKL in the germline V gene. The CDR3 covers 14 residues. Deletions cut 2 bases from V and 0 bases from J, with 7 bases between. For the CDR3, the DNA is TGCGCCAGCAGCCAACCTATTAACCAAGAGACCCAGTACTTC. This gives the protein CASSQPINQETQYF.

V and J are TRBV2 and TRBJ1-5; D perhaps matches TRBD1 (5 bases). Germline V CDR1 and CDR2: SNHLY, FYNNEI. The CDR3 is 17 amino acids. V lost 3 bases to trimming and J lost 4 bases, with 19 bases between them. For the CDR3, the DNA is TGTGCCAGCAGTGACGGACTACGACAGACAAAGAATCAGCCCCAGCATTTT. Amino acid sequence: CASSDGLRQTKNQPQHF.

About this clone: The sample contains more than one DNA sequence encoding this CDR3. The chain couples TRBV6-5 to TRBJ2-7, with 10 bases fitting TRBD2. Germline-derived CDR1 and CDR2 are MNHEY and SVGAGI. CDR3 length: 15 amino acids. J gave up 0 bases and V 5 bases, and 4 bases lay outside the gene matches. CDR3 residues: CASSPWTSGSYEQYF. CDR3 coding DNA: TGTGCCAGCAGTCCTTGGACTAGCGGCTCCTACGAGCAGTACTTC.

CDR3 sequence: CAWPVSTVPGYTF. The CDR3 DNA follows: TGTGCCTGGCCCGTCTCCACGGTGCCCGGCTACACCTTC. V and J are TRBV30 and TRBJ1-2; unclear D gene. V lost 5 bases and J 8 bases, leaving 18 bases between the germline ends. The V gene's germline CDR1 is GTSNPN and CDR2 SVGIG (reference sequence). This CDR3 region has 13 residues.

The V call is TRBV6-5, the J call TRBJ1-3; no firm D call. Germline CDR1 is MNHEY and CDR2 is SVGAGI. The CDR3 covers 12 residues. Trimming took off 7 bases at V and 5 bases at J, with 9 bases between the two ends. As DNA, the CDR3 is TGTGCCAGCACCTCTATTCGAAACACCATATATTTT. Its translation: CASTSIRNTIYF.

This clone was seen a handful of times. The rearrangement links TRBV19 to TRBJ2-7; D not resolved. V dropped 3 bases and J dropped 3 bases, with 9 bases sitting between them. Germline V gene sequence: CDR1 LNHDA, CDR2 SQIVND (reference sequence). This CDR3 has 13 residues. The DNA for the CDR3 is TGTGCCAGTAGTATGAGTCACGGCTACGAGCAGTACTTC. It specifies CASSMSHGYEQYF.

This rearrangement joins TRBV7-3 to TRBJ2-3, with TRBD1 matching over 8 bases. CDR1 is SGHTA and CDR2 is FQGTGA in the germline V gene. The trim removed 7 bases at V and 6 bases at J, leaving 9 bases unmatched. The CDR3 extends over 14 amino acids. In DNA, the CDR3 is TGTGCCAGCATCCCACAGGACAGGGCGGATACGCAGTATTTT. Translation: CASIPQDRADTQYF.

The chain joins TRBV19 to TRBJ2-7, with TRBD2 as a possible D gene (5 bases). The CDR3 contains 13 residues. The germline gives CDR1 LNHDA, CDR2 SQIVND (reference sequence). Trimming shortened V by 2 bases and J by 6 bases, and 11 bases separated the two germline ends. For the CDR3, the DNA is TGTGCCAGTAGTATATCCAGCGGCGGCGAGCAGTACTTC. Protein: CASSISSGGEQYF.

V and J are TRBV2 and TRBJ1-1; TRBD1 matches at 8 bases. The germline gives CDR1 SNHLY, CDR2 FYNNEI. V dropped 10 bases and J dropped 3; count of bases not matched to a gene: 16. The CDR3 runs to 16 residues. CDR3 protein: CATHPTFQGAHTEAFF. DNA of the CDR3: TGTGCCACCCATCCCACTTTCCAGGGGGCTCACACTGAAGCTTTCTTT. The whole variable domain, filled in from reference TRBV2 and TRBJ1-1, reads EPEVTQTPSHQVTQMGQEVILRCVPISNHLYFYWYRQILGQKVEFLVSFYNNEISEKSEIFDDQFSVERPDGSNFTLKIRSTKLEDSAMYFCATHPTFQGAHTEAFFGQGTRLTVV.

The J gene is TRBJ2-1, the V gene TRBV10-3; weak D call: TRBD2 (6 bases). V was shortened by 4 bases and J by 6 bases, with 13 bases between the two germline ends. CDR1 and CDR2 from the germline V gene are ENHRY and SYGVKD. The CDR3 has 14 amino acids. Here the CDR3 DNA reads TGTGCCATCAGTGTGGGCGGGGACCCCAATGAGCAGTTCTTC. This gives the protein CAISVGGDPNEQFF.

This clone has just a few counts. The chain uses TRBV5-1 and TRBJ1-2; 8 bases match TRBD1. The CDR3 runs to 15 residues. Germline CDR1 is SGHRS and CDR2 is YFSETQ. With 1 base clipped from V and 6 bases from J, the junction kept 8 bases outside the gene matches. CDR3 loop: CASSLSQGAGDGYTF. The CDR3 DNA follows: TGCGCCAGCAGCTTGAGCCAGGGGGCTGGTGATGGCTACACCTTC.

The chain combines TRBV7-3 with TRBJ1-5; TRBD1 aligns across 8 bases. V lost 5 bases, J lost 0 bases, and 15 bases stayed unmatched. Germline assignment: CDR1 SGHTA and CDR2 FQGTGA. The CDR3 is 19 amino acids. DNA of the CDR3: TGTGCCAGCAGCCCGACAGGGGCGTCAAACCTATATAGCAATCAGCCCCAGCATTTT. Its protein product is CASSPTGASNLYSNQPQHF.

In its sample, this clone was seen a few times. The sample has other DNA sequences that encode this CDR3 too. The V gene is TRBV6-1, the J gene TRBJ2-7, with TRBD1 matching over 7 bases. J gave up 3 bases and V 1 base, and 6 bases lay outside the gene matches. This CDR3 is built from 15 residues. Per germline, CDR1 MNHNS and CDR2 SASEGT. CDR3 amino acids: CASSEGSGQIYEQYF. The CDR3 DNA reads TGTGCCAGCAGTGAAGGTTCGGGACAGATCTACGAGCAGTACTTC.

The rearrangement joins TRBV27 to TRBJ2-1, with TRBD1 identical over 7 bases. The V and J ends lost 4 bases and 7 bases, in that order; junction bases with no gene match: 10. Germline assignment: CDR1 MNHEY and CDR2 SMNVEV (reference sequence). The CDR3 is 15 residues long. The CDR3 DNA reads as TGTGCCAGCAGTTCTCGACAGGGTGGATCGAATGAGCAGTTCTTC. The encoded protein is CASSSRQGGSNEQFF.

The CDR3 loop is CASRWGQGTDTQYF. Written as DNA, the CDR3 is TGTGCCAGCCGATGGGGACAGGGGACAGATACGCAGTATTTT. The chain couples TRBV27 to TRBJ2-3; TRBD1 aligns across 10 bases. The V and J ends lost 8 bases and 3 bases, in that order; junction bases with no gene match: 5. Germline CDR1 is MNHEY and CDR2 is SMNVEV (reference sequence). This CDR3 spans 14 amino acids.

This clone was detected only a few times. The rearrangement links TRBV5-5 to TRBJ2-3, with 7 bases fitting TRBD2. The junction had 4 bases not matched to a gene; V was cut back by 4 bases and J by 2 bases. Germline CDR1 reads SGHKS; CDR2 reads YYEKEE (reference sequence). The CDR3 covers 14 residues. Here the CDR3 reads CASSTGTNTDTQYF. As DNA, the CDR3 is TGTGCCAGCAGCACCGGGACTAACACAGATACGCAGTATTTT.

J is TRBJ2-1 and V is TRBV6-1; 8 bases fit TRBD2. The CDR3 spans 17 residues. Germline CDR1 and CDR2: MNHNS and SASEGT. Trimming removed 4 bases from V and 3 bases from J; junction bases left unmatched: 11. This CDR3 reads CASSVSDGGGIYNEQFF. The CDR3 DNA is TGTGCCAGCAGTGTTAGCGATGGCGGGGGGATCTACAATGAGCAGTTCTTC.

CDR3 amino acids: CASSEPPGLAGEVTDTQYF. The CDR3 region has the DNA TGTGCCAGCAGCGAACCCCCGGGACTAGCGGGGGAAGTCACAGATACGCAGTATTTT. The chain uses TRBV9 and TRBJ2-3; the match to TRBD2 covers 14 bases. This CDR3 is built from 19 residues. After removal of 3 bases from V and 2 bases from J, the junction contained 11 bases not matched to a gene. In germline, CDR1 is SGDLS, CDR2 YYNGEE.

The chain links TRBV25-1 to TRBJ2-7; 9 nucleotides match TRBD1. V gave up 6 bases and J gave up 3 bases; unmatched junction bases: 12. The germline CDR1 and CDR2 sequences are MGHDK and SYGVNS. This CDR3 is built from 16 residues. CDR3 sequence (DNA): TGTGCCAGCAGCGCCGCCCCGGGACAGGGTGGCTACGAGCAGTACTTC. Its translation: CASSAAPGQGGYEQYF.

The gene calls are TRBV29-1 and TRBJ2-1, with 8 bases matching TRBD1. Losses at the gene ends were 6 bases for V and 7 bases for J; bases not matched to a gene: 8. The CDR3 is made up of 13 amino acids. Germline CDR1 and CDR2: SQVTM and ANQGSEA. The CDR3 spells CSVWTGLRNEQFF. DNA for the CDR3: TGCAGCGTCTGGACAGGGCTTCGGAATGAGCAGTTCTTC.

This clone showed up just a few times. This rearrangement joins TRBV7-9 to TRBJ1-1; D remains ambiguous. CDR1 is SEHNR and CDR2 is FQNEAQ in the germline V gene (reference sequence). Between the trimmed V and J ends, which lost 4 bases and 1 base, there was a span of 7 bases. This CDR3 has 13 amino acids. CDR3 sequence reads: CASSWEGNTEAFF. As DNA, the CDR3 is TGTGCCAGCAGCTGGGAGGGGAACACTGAAGCTTTCTTT. The full variable domain, rest sourced from reference TRBV7-9 and TRBJ1-1, is DTGVSQNPRHKITKRGQNVTFRCDPISEHNRLYWYRQTLGQGPEFLTYFQNEAQLEKSRLLSDRFSAERPKGSFSTLEIQRTEQGDSAMYLCASSWEGNTEAFFGQGTRLTVV.

V usage is TRBV5-1 and J usage is TRBJ1-1; 8 bases are shared with TRBD1. V shed 4 bases, J shed 0 bases, and the junction held 5 bases outside the gene matches. Looked up from germline, CDR1 is SGHRS and CDR2 is YFSETQ. The length of the CDR3 is 15 residues. The CDR3 region is CASSGGQVMNTEAFF. CDR3 DNA: TGCGCCAGCAGCGGGGGACAGGTGATGAACACTGAAGCTTTCTTT.

The table lists this clone with a count of one. The CDR3 nucleotides are TGTGCCAGTGGACAAGATGCGGATGAAAAACTGTTTTTT. As protein: CASGQDADEKLFF. This chain uses TRBV19 with TRBJ1-4; a weak D match, TRBD1 (5 bases). From germline, CDR1 is LNHDA and CDR2 SQIVND (reference sequence). The length of the CDR3 is 13 residues. The V gene lost 8 bases and the J gene lost 6 bases, with 13 bases spanning the gap.